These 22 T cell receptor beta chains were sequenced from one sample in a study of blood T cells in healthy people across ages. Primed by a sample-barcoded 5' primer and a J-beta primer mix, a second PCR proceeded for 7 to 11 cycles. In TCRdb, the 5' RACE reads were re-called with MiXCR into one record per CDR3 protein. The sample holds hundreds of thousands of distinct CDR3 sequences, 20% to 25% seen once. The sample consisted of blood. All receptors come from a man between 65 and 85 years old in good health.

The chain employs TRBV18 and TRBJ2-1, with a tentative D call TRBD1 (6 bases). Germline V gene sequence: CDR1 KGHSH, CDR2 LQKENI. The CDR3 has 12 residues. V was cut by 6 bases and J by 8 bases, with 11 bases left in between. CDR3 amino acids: CASSPGVDEQFF. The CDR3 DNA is TGTGCCAGCTCCCCAGGGGTCGATGAGCAGTTCTTC.

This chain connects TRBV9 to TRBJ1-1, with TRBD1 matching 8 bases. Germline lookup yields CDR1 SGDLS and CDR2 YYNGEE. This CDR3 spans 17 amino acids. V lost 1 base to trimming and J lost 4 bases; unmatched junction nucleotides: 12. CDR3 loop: CASSVKLGGRGPTEAFF. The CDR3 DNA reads TGTGCCAGCAGCGTAAAGTTAGGTGGCAGGGGGCCCACTGAAGCTTTCTTT. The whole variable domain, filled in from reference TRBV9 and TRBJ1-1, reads DSGVTQTPKHLITATGQRVTLRCSPRSGDLSVYWYQQSLDQGLQFLIQYYNGEERAKGNILERFSAQQFPDLHSELNLSSLELGDSALYFCASSVKLGGRGPTEAFFGQGTRLTVV.

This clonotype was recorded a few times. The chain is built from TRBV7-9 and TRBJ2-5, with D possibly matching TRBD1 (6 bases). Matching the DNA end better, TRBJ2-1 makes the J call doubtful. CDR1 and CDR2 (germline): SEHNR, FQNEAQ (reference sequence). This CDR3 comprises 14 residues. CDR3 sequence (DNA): TGTGCCAGCAGCACCGGATTAGGGGGTCATGAGCAGTTCTTC. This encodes CASSTGLGGHEQFF.

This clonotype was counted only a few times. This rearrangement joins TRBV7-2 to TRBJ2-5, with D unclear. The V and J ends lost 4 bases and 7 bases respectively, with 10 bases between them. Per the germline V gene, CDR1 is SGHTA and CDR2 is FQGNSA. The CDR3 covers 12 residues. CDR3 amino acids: CASSSEAATQYF. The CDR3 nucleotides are TGTGCCAGCAGCTCTGAGGCCGCGACCCAGTACTTC.

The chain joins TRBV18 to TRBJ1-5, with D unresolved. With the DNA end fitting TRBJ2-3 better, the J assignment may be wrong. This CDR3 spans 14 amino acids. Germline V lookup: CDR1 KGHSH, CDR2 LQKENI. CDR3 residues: CASSPGLSNQPQYF. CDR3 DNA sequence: TGTGCCAGCTCACCGGGGTTGAGCAATCAGCCCCAGTATTTT.

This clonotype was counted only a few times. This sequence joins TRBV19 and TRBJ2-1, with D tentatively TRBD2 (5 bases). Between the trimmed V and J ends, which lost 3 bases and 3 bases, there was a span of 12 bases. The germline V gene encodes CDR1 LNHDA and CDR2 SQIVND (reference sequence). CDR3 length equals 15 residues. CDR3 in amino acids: CASSIWLANYNEQFF. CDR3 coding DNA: TGTGCCAGTAGTATTTGGCTAGCCAACTACAATGAGCAGTTCTTC.

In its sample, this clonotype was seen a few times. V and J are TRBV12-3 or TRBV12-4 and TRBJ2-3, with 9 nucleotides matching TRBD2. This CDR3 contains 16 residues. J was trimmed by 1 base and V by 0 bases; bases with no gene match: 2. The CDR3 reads CASSLARGGRTDTQYF. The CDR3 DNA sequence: TGTGCCAGCAGTTTAGCGCGGGGGGGTCGCACAGATACGCAGTATTTT.

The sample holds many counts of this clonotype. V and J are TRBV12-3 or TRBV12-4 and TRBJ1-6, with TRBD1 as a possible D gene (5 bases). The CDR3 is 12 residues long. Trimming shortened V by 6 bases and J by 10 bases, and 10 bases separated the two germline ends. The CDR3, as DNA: TGTGCCAGCAGCTACAGGTACTCACCCCTCCACTTT. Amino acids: CASSYRYSPLHF.

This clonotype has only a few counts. Here the CDR3 DNA reads TGTGCCAGCAGTTTAAGACGGCCGACCTACGAGCAGTACTTC. Translated, it gives CASSLRRPTYEQYF. The V and J genes are TRBV27 and TRBJ2-1; no firm D call. The J call may be in error: the DNA end matches TRBJ2-7 better. This CDR3 is 14 amino acids long. Per germline, CDR1 MNHEY and CDR2 SMNVEV (reference sequence).

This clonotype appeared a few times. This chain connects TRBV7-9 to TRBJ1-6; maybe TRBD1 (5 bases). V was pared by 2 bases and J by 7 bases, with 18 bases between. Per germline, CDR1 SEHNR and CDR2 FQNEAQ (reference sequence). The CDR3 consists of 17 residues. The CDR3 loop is CASSLWGSGARNSPLHF. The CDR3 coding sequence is TGTGCCAGCAGCTTATGGGGGTCTGGGGCGAGGAATTCACCCCTCCACTTT.

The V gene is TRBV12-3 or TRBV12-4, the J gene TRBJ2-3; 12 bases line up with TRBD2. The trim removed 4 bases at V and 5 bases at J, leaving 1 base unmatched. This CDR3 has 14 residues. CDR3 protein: CASSWTSGIDTQYF. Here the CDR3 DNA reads TGTGCCAGCAGTTGGACTAGCGGGATAGATACGCAGTATTTT.

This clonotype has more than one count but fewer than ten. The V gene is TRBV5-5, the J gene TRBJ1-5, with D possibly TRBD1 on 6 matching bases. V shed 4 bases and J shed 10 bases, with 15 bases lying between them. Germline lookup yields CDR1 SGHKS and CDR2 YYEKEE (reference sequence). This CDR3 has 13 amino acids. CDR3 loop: CASSPAGAHPQHF. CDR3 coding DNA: TGTGCCAGCAGCCCCGCGGGGGCTCACCCCCAGCATTTT.

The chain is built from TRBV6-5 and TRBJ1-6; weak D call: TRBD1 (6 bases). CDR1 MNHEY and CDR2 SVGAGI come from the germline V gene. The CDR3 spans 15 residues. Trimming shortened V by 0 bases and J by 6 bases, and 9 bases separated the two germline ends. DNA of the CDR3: TGTGCCAGCAGTTACTCGGGGGCCTCTAATTCACCCCTCCACTTT. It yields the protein CASSYSGASNSPLHF.

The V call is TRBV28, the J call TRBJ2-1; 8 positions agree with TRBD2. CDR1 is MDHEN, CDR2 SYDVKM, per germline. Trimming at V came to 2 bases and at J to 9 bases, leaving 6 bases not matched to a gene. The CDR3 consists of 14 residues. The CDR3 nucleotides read TGTGCCAGCAGTTTAGCGGGGGGATTAGTTGAGCAGTTCTTC. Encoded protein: CASSLAGGLVEQFF.

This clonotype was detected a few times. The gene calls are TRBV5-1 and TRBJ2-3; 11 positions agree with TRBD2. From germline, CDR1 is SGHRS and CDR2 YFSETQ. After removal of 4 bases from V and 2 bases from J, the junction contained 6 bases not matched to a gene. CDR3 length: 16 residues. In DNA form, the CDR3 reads TGCGCCAGCAGCCTCAAACTAGCGGGGGTCACAGATACGCAGTATTTT. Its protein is CASSLKLAGVTDTQYF.

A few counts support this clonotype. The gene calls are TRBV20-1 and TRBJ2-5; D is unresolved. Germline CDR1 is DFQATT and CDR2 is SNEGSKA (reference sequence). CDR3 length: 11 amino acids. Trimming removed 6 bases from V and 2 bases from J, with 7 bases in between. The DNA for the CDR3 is TGCAGTGCAACGGAACAAGAGACCCAGTACTTC. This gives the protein CSATEQETQYF.

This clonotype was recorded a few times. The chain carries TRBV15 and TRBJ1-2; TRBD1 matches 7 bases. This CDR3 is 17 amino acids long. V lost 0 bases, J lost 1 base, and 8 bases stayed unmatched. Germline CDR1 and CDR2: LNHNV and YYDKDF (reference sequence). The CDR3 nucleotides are TGTGCCACCAGCAGAGATCATAGGTCAGGGGGTAACTATGGCTACACCTTC. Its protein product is CATSRDHRSGGNYGYTF.

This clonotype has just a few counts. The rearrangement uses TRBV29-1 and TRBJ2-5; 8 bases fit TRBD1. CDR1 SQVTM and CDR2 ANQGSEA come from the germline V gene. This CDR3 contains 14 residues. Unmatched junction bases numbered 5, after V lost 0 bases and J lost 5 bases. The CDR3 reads CSVEERTGYETQYF. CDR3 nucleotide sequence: TGCAGCGTTGAAGAACGGACAGGGTACGAGACCCAGTACTTC.

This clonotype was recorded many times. This chain's CDR3 is CASSVSGTDTQYF. CDR3 nucleotide sequence: TGTGCCAGCAGTGTAAGCGGCACAGATACGCAGTATTTT. This rearrangement joins TRBV6-4 to TRBJ2-3; D unresolved. The CDR3 is 13 residues long. V was trimmed by 4 bases and J by 1 base, leaving 6 bases between them. Germline CDR1 reads MRHNA; CDR2 reads SNTAGT.

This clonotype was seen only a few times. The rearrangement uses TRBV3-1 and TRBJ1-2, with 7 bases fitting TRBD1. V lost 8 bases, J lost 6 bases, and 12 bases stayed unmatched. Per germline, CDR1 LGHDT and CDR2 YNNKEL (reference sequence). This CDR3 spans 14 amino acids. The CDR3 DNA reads TGTGCCAGCGCCCAGGGCAGGGGGATCGATGGCTACACCTTC. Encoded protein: CASAQGRGIDGYTF.

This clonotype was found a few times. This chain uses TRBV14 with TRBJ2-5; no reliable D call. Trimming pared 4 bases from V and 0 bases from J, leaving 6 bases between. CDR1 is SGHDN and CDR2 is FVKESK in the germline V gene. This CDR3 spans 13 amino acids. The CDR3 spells CASSPLYQETQYF. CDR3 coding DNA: TGTGCCAGCAGCCCACTGTACCAAGAGACCCAGTACTTC.

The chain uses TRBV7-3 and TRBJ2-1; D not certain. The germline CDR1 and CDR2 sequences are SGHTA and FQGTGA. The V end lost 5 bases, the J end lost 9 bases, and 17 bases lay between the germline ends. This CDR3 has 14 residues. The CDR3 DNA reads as TGTGCCAGCAGCCTACGGGCCTCCGAGCCTGAGCAGTTCTTC. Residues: CASSLRASEPEQFF. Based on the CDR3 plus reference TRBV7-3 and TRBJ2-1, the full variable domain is GAGVSQTPSNKVTEKGKYVELRCDPISGHTALYWYRQSLGQGPEFLIYFQGTGAADDSGLPNDRFFAVRPEGSVSTLKIQRTERGDSAVYLCASSLRASEPEQFFGPGTRLTVL.